This T cell receptor beta chain was captured by sequencing in a study of blood T cell repertoires in COVID-19. Study details: Material from acute and convalescent COVID-19 was sourced from the United States, Italy and Spain. Sources were T cells, B-cell-depleted T cells, or PBMCs; the material itself was cDNA or gDNA.

Per the authors' pipeline: Researchers report that nucleated cell counts were estimated from reference gene primer amplification. The method was immunoSEQ multiplex PCR; TCRdb's version includes in-frame clones alone and lacks a portion of them. V, J and clone size reflect that table, while D and trimming were determined from the DNA. The sample shows about 290,000 clones, roughly 91% of them seen only once. The J segment lost 10 bases and the V segment lost 3 bases, leaving 1 base of the junction unmatched. This CDR3 has 12 residues. Germline CDR1 reads SEHNR; CDR2 reads FQNEAQ (reference sequence).

Sequencing was performed on peripheral blood. This TCR was sampled from a woman in her thirties with COVID-19, enrolled during active disease. This chain joins TRBV7-9 and TRBJ2-1; 9 nucleotides match TRBD2. In DNA, the CDR3 is TGTGCCAGCAGCTTTGGGACTAGCGAGCAGTTCTTC. This translates into CASSFGTSEQFF. Drawing the rest from reference TRBV7-9 and TRBJ2-1, the complete variable domain is DTGVSQNPRHKITKRGQNVTFRCDPISEHNRLYWYRQTLGQGPEFLTYFQNEAQLEKSRLLSDRFSAERPKGSFSTLEIQRTEQGDSAMYLCASSFGTSEQFFGPGTRLTVL.